This entry describes one T cell receptor beta chain. Antigen specificity is unknown. The PCR was carried out with 60 Vbeta primers and 13 Jbeta primers. Clones were read by immunoSEQ multiplex PCR, and TCRdb kept only the in-frame ones, dropping some. The sample has about 120,000 clones, over 60% seen once. The entry originates in a study of cytomegalovirus exposure and HLA in healthy donors. Study conclusions and caveats: Cytomegalovirus status, reportedly, was diagnosed with high specificity and sensitivity by the classifier.

The CDR3 has 14 residues. The germline V gene has CDR1 LNHDA and CDR2 SQIVND (reference sequence). The V end was cut by 6 bases, the J end by 3 bases, with 14 bases between. This chain uses TRBV19 with TRBJ1-1; D is undetermined. The TCR comes from a human donor in good health. The sequenced sample was PBMCs. The CDR3 sequence is CASSPTRRYTEAFF. CDR3 sequence (DNA): TGTGCCAGTAGCCCGACCCGGAGGTACACTGAAGCTTTCTTT.